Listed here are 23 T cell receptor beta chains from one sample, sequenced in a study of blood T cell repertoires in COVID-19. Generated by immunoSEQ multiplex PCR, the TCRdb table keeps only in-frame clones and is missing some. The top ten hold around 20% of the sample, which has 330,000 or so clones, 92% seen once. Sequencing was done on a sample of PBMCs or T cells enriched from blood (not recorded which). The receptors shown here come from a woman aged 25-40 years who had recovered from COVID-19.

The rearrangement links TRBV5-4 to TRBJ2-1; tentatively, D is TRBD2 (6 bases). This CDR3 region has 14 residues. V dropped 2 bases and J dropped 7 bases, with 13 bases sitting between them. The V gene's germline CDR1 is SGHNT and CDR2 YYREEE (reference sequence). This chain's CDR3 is CASSLAGGLNEQFF. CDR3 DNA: TGTGCCAGCAGCTTAGCGGGTGGGTTGAATGAGCAGTTCTTC.

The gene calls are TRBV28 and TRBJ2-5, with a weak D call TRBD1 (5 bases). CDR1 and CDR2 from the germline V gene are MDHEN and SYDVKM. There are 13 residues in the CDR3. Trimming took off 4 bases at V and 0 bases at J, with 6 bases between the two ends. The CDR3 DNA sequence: TGTGCCAGCAGTTGGGGCAACCAAGAGACCCAGTACTTC. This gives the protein CASSWGNQETQYF.

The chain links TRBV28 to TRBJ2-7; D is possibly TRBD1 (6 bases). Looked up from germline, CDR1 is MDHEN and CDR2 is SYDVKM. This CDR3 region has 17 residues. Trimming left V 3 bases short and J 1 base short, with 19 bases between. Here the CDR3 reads CASSFVQGVYSSYEQYF. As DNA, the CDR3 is TGTGCCAGCAGTTTTGTACAGGGTGTCTATTCTTCCTACGAGCAGTACTTC.

CDR3 nucleotides: TGTGCCAGCAGGGGCGGGCTCTCGGGCGAGACCCAGTACTTC. Encoded protein: CASRGGLSGETQYF. The V call is TRBV25-1, the J call TRBJ2-5, with D maybe TRBD2 (5 bases). This CDR3 is built from 14 residues. Germline CDR1 is MGHDK and CDR2 is SYGVNS. V was pared by 6 bases and J by 5 bases, with 16 bases between.

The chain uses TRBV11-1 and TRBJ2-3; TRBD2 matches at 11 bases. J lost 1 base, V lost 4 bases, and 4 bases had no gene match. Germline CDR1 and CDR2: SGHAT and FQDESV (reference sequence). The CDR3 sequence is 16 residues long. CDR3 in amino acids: CASSSILAGGTDTQYF. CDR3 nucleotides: TGTGCCAGCAGCTCGATACTAGCGGGAGGCACAGATACGCAGTATTTT.

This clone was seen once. CDR3 amino acids: CASSLASSADTQYF. The CDR3 DNA follows: TGTGCCAGCAGCTTAGCTAGCAGTGCAGATACGCAGTATTTT. V and J are TRBV7-9 and TRBJ2-3; D call uncertain. Per germline, CDR1 SEHNR and CDR2 FQNEAQ (reference sequence). CDR3 size: 14 residues. The V end was cut by 0 bases, the J end by 4 bases, with 8 bases between.

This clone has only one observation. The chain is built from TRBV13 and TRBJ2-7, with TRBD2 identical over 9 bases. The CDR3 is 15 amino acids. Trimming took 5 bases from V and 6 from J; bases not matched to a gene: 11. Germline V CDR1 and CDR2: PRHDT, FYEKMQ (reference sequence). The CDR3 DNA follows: TGTGCCAGCAGCCGGCGCGGACTAGCGCAGTCCGAGCAGTACTTC. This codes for CASSRRGLAQSEQYF.

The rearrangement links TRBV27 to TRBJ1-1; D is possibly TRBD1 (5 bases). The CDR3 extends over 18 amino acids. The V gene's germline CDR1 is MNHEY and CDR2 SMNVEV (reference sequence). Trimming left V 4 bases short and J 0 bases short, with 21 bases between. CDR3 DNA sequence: TGTGCCAGCAGTTCCTACAGGATTGCGAACTCCATGAACACTGAAGCTTTCTTT. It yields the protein CASSSYRIANSMNTEAFF.

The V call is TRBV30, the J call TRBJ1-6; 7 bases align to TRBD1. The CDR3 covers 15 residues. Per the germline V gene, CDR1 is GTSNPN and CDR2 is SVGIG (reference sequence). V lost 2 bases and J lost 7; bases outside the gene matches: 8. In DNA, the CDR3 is TGTGCCTGGAGTCGGGACAGTCCCCGGAATTCACCCCTCCACTTT. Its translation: CAWSRDSPRNSPLHF.

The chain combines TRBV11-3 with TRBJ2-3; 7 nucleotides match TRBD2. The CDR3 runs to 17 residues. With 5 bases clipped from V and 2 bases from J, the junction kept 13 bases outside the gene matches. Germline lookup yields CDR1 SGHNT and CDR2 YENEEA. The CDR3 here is CASSRGILADNTDTQYF. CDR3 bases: TGTGCCAGCAGCCGGGGGATTCTAGCGGACAACACAGATACGCAGTATTTT. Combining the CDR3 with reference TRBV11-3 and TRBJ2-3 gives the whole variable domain EAGVVQSPRYKIIEKKQPVAFWCNPISGHNTLYWYLQNLGQGPELLIRYENEEAVDDSQLPKDRFSAERLKGVDSTLKIQPAELGDSAVYLCASSRGILADNTDTQYFGPGTRLTVL.

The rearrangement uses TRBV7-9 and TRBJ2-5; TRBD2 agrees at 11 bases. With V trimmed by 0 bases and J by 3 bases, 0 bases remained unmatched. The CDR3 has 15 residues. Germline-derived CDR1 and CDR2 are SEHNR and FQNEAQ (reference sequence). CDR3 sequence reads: CASSLAGLAEETQYF. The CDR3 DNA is TGTGCCAGCAGCTTAGCGGGACTAGCGGAAGAGACCCAGTACTTC.

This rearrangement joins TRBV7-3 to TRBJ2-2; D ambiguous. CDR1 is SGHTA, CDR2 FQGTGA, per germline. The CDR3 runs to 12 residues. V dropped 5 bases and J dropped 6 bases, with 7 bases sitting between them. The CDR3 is CASSPRAGELFF. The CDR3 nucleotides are TGTGCCAGCAGCCCACGGGCCGGGGAGCTGTTTTTT.

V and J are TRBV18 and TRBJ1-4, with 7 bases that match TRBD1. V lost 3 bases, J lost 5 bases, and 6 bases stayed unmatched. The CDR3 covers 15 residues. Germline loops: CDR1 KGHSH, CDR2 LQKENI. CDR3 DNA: TGTGCCAGCTCACCCACACGGGACAGCAATGAAAAACTGTTTTTT. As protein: CASSPTRDSNEKLFF.

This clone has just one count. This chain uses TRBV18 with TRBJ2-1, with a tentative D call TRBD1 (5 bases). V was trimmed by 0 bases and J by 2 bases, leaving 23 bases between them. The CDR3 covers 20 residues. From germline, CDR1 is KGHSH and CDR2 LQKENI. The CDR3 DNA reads TGTGCCAGCTCACCACCGGTATTAGTGCGTGCAGGGAACCCCTACAATGAGCAGTTCTTC. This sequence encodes CASSPPVLVRAGNPYNEQFF.

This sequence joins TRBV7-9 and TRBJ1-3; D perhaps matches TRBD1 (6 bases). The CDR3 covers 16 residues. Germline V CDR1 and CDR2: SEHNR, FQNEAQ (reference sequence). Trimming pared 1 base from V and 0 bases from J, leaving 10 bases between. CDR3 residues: CASSLGDRISGNTIYF. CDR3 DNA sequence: TGTGCCAGCAGCTTAGGAGACAGGATCTCTGGAAACACCATATATTTT. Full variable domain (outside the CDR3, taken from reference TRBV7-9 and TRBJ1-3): DTGVSQNPRHKITKRGQNVTFRCDPISEHNRLYWYRQTLGQGPEFLTYFQNEAQLEKSRLLSDRFSAERPKGSFSTLEIQRTEQGDSAMYLCASSLGDRISGNTIYFGEGSWLTVV.

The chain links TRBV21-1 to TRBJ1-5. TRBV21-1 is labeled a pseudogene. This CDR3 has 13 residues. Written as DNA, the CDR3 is TGTGCCAGCAGGGAGGGAGCCCCTTGGCCCCAGCATTTT. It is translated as CASREGAPWPQHF.

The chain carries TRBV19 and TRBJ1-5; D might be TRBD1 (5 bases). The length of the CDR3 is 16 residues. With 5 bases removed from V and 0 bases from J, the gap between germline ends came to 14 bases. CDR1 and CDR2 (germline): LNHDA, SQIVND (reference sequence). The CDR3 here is CASSLSGYYSNQPQHF. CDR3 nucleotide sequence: TGTGCCAGTAGTTTGTCAGGGTACTATAGCAATCAGCCCCAGCATTTT.

CDR3 nucleotides: TGTGCCAGCAGTTACCTCACGGGGTCCAAAAACATTCAGTACTTC. This encodes CASSYLTGSKNIQYF. The rearrangement joins TRBV6-5 to TRBJ2-4; D might be TRBD2 (5 bases). This CDR3 comprises 15 residues. Germline lookup yields CDR1 MNHEY and CDR2 SVGAGI. The V and J ends lost 2 bases and 2 bases respectively, with 10 bases between them.

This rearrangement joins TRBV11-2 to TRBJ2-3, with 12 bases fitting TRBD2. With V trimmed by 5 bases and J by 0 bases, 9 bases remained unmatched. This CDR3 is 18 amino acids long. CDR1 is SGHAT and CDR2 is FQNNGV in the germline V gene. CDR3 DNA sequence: TGTGCCAGCAGCACCAGACTAGCGGGAGCCACTAGCACAGATACGCAGTATTTT. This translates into CASSTRLAGATSTDTQYF.

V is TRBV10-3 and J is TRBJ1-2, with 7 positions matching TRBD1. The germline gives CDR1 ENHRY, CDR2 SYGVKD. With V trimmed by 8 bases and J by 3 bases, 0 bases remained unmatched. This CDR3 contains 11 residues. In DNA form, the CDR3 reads TGTGCCATCGGGACAGACTATGGCTACACCTTC. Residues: CAIGTDYGYTF.

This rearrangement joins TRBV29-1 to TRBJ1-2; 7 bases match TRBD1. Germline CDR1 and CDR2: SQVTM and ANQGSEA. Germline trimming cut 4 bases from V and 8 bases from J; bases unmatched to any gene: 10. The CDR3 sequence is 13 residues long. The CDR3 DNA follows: TGCAGCGTTGCTACACCGGGACAGTGGGGCTACACCTTC. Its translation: CSVATPGQWGYTF.

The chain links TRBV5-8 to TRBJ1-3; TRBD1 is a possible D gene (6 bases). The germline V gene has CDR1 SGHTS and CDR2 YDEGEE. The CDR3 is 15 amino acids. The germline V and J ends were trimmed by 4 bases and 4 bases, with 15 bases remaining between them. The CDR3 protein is CASSPGQKYGNTIYF. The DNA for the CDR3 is TGTGCCAGCAGCCCGGGACAAAAATACGGAAACACCATATATTTT.

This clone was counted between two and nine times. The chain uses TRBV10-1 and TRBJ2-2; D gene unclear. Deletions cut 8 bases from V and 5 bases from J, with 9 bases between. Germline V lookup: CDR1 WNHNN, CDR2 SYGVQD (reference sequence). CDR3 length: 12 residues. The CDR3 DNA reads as TGCGCCAGCTCGAGGAATACCGGGGAGCTGTTTTTT. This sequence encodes CASSRNTGELFF.